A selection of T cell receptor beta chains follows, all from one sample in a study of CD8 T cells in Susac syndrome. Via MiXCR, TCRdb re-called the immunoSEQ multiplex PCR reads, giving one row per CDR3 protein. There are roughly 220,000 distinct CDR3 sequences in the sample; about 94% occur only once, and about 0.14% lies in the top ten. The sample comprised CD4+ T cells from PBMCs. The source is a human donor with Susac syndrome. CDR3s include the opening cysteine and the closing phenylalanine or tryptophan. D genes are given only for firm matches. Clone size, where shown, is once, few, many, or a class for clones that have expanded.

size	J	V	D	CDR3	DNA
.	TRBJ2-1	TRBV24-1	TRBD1	CATSAGTGGANEQFF	TGTGCCACCAGCGCCGGGACAGGGGGGGCGAATGAGCAGTTCTTC
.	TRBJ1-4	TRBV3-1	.	CASSQDRGGDEKLFF	TGTGCCAGCAGCCAAGATCGAGGGGGGGATGAAAAACTGTTTTTT
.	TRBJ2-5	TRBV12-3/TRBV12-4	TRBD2	CASSLPAGAIGKHQETQYF	TGTGCCAGCAGTTTACCAGCGGGGGCCATAGGGAAGCACCAAGAGACCCAGTACTTC
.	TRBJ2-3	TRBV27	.	CASSSWGYEDTQYF	TGTGCCAGCAGTTCATGGGGGTACGAAGATACGCAGTATTTT
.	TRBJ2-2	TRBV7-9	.	CARGAATGELFF	TGTGCCAGGGGCGCGGCGACCGGGGAGCTGTTTTTT
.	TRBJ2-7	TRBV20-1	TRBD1	CSAPGTGGVNEQYF	TGCAGTGCGCCGGGGACAGGGGGCGTCAACGAGCAGTACTTC
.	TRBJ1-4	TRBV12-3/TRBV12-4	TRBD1	CASSGQTNEKLFF	TGTGCCAGTTCGGGACAGACTAATGAAAAACTGTTTTTT
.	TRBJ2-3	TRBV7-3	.	CASSVDRTDTQYF	TGTGCCAGCAGCGTAGACCGGACAGATACGCAGTATTTT
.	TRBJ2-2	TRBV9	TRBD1	CASSVRGRGTNTGELFF	TGTGCCAGCAGCGTAAGAGGCAGGGGGACGAACACCGGGGAGCTGTTTTTT
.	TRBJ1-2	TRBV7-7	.	CASSPLVKYGYTF	TGTGCTAGCAGCCCCCTTGTGAAATATGGCTACACCTTC
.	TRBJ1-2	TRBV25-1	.	CASSESRGDGYTF	TGTGCCAGCAGTGAATCGAGGGGAGATGGCTACACCTTC
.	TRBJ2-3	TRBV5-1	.	CASSFGQTLVTDTQYF	TGCGCCAGCAGCTTCGGACAGACACTAGTCACAGATACGCAGTATTTT
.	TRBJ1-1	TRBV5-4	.	CASSSQVNTEAFF	TGTGCCAGCAGCTCACAGGTGAACACTGAAGCTTTCTTT
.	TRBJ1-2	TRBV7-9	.	CASSLQDRYNYGYTF	TGTGCCAGCAGCTTACAAGACAGATACAACTATGGCTACACCTTC
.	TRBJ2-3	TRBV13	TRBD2	CASSPPGGGAVDTQYF	TGTGCCAGCAGCCCCCCTGGCGGGGGGGCGGTAGATACGCAGTATTTT
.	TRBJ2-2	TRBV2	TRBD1	CAKSSGGQGAVGELFF	TGTGCCAAGTCCTCGGGGGGACAGGGGGCTGTCGGGGAGCTGTTTTTT
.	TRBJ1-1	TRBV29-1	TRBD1	CSVTGGRQGVVNTEAFF	TGCAGCGTGACAGGCGGGAGACAGGGAGTTGTTAACACTGAAGCTTTCTTT
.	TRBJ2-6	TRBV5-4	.	CASSYKQGTGANVLTF	TGTGCCAGCAGCTATAAACAGGGAACTGGGGCCAACGTCCTGACTTTC
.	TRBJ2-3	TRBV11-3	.	CASSLEGADTQYF	TGTGCCAGCAGCTTAGAGGGGGCAGATACGCAGTATTTT
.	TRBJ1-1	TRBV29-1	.	CSVEGTAVNTEAFF	TGCAGCGTTGAAGGGACAGCCGTGAACACTGAAGCTTTCTTT
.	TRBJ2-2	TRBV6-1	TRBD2	CASSGLAGETGELFF	TGTGCCAGCAGTGGACTAGCGGGGGAAACCGGGGAGCTGTTTTTT
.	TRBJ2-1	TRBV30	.	CAWSSPWGRANYEQFF	TGTGCCTGGAGTTCCCCCTGGGGCAGGGCGAATTATGAGCAGTTCTTC
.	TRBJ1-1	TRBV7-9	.	CASTSGQKDTEAFF	TGTGCCAGCACTTCGGGGCAGAAGGACACTGAAGCTTTCTTT
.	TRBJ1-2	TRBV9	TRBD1	CASSPGGIANYGYTF	TGTGCCAGCAGCCCAGGGGGGATAGCTAACTATGGCTACACCTTC
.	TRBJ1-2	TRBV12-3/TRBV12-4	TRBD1	CASRRTGDNYGYTF	TGTGCCAGCAGAAGGACAGGGGACAACTATGGCTACACCTTC
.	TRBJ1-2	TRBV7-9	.	CASSLVVSAGYTF	TGTGCCAGCAGCCTGGTCGTGTCGGCTGGCTACACCTTC
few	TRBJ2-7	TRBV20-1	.	CSARGSYEQYF	TGCAGTGCTAGGGGATCCTACGAGCAGTACTTC
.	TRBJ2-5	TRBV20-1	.	CSARDHGQLQETQYF	TGCAGTGCTAGAGACCACGGACAGCTACAAGAGACCCAGTACTTC
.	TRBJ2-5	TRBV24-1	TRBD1	CATSDSATGGKTQYF	TGTGCCACCAGTGATTCAGCTACAGGGGGAAAGACCCAGTACTTC
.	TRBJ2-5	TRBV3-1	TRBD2	CASSQDPRLAGANQETQYF	TGTGCCAGCAGCCAAGATCCCCGACTAGCGGGGGCGAACCAAGAGACCCAGTACTTC
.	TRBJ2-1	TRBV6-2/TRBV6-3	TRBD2	CASTSGRGGKDEQFF	TGTGCCAGCACCTCGGGGCGGGGGGGCAAGGATGAGCAGTTCTTC
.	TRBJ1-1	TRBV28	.	CASSLQAEAFF	TGTGCCAGCAGTCTGCAGGCTGAAGCTTTCTTT
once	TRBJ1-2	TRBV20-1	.	CSATGTGHGATGYTF	TGCAGTGCGACCGGGACCGGCCATGGTGCGACCGGCTACACCTTC
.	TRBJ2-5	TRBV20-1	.	CSAAGFKETQYF	TGCAGTGCCGCGGGCTTCAAGGAGACCCAGTACTTC
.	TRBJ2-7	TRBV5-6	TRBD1	CASSLIAFGQGAYEQYF	TGTGCCAGCAGCTTAATTGCGTTCGGACAGGGCGCCTACGAGCAGTACTTC
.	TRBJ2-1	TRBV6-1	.	CASSEAGVGVLARSNEQFF	TGTGCCAGCAGTGAAGCAGGGGTCGGGGTCCTAGCTAGGAGTAATGAGCAGTTCTTC
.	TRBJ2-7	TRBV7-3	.	CASSLNEGTEQYF	TGTGCCAGCAGCTTGAACGAGGGGACCGAGCAGTACTTC
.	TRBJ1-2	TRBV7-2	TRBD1	CASSSTGPQGYTF	TGTGCCAGCAGCTCGACAGGGCCGCAGGGCTACACCTTC
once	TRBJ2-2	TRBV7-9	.	CASSLSGKTGELFF	TGTGCCAGCAGCTTATCGGGGAAGACCGGGGAGCTGTTTTTT
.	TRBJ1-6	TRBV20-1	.	CSARALDISNSPLHF	TGCAGTGCTAGAGCCCTGGACATTTCCAATTCACCCCTCCACTTT
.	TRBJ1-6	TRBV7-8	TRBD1	CASSPPGQGTSPLHF	TGTGCCAGCAGCCCGCCGGGACAGGGGACTTCACCCCTCCACTTT
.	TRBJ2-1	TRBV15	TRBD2	CATTGGNSYNEQFF	TGTGCCACCACGGGGGGAAACTCCTACAATGAGCAGTTCTTC
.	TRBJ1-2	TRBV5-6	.	CASSLVGASNYGYTF	TGTGCCAGCAGCTTGGTTGGGGCGAGTAACTATGGCTACACCTTC
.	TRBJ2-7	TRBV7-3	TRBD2	CASSLTPLAGKTYEQYF	TGTGCCAGCAGCCTTACACCGCTAGCGGGGAAAACCTACGAGCAGTACTTC
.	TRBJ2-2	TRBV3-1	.	CASSQDRPRNTGELFF	TGTGCCAGCAGCCAAGATCGTCCCCGGAACACCGGGGAGCTGTTTTTT
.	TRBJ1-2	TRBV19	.	CASSIRAGYTF	TGTGCCAGTAGTATTCGGGCTGGCTACACCTTC
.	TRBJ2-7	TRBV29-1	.	CSVGESYEQYF	TGCAGCGTCGGGGAATCTTACGAGCAGTACTTC
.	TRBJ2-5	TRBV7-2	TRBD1	CASSLRTGKRETQYF	TGTGCCAGCAGCCTAAGGACAGGGAAGAGGGAGACCCAGTACTTC
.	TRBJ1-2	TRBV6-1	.	CAIKGGGEGYTF	TGTGCCATCAAAGGGGGGGGTGAGGGCTACACCTTC
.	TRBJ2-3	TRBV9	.	CASSLLPSRDTQYF	TGTGCCAGCAGCCTGTTACCCTCCCGAGATACGCAGTATTTT
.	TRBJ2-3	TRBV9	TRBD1	CASSEGQYTDTQYF	TGTGCCAGCAGCGAGGGACAGTACACAGATACGCAGTATTTT
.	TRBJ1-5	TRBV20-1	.	CSAQSGRLVSPQHF	TGCAGTGCTCAAAGCGGCAGGTTGGTGTCGCCCCAGCATTTT
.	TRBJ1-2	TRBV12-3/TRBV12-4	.	CASRSSGWTYGYTF	TGTGCCAGCAGGTCTAGCGGTTGGACCTATGGCTACACCTTC